What follows is one T cell receptor (beta chain) and its context. Its specificity is not known. TCR beta cDNA libraries had unique molecular identifiers. Each sample of about 0.95 to 10 million input T cells yielded around 500,000 cDNA molecules, so each molecule approximated one T cell. TCRdb analysed the PCR reads with MiXCR anew, one entry per CDR3 protein. Counted here are some 500,000 distinct CDR3 sequences, around 40% occurring once; the ten biggest clones make up roughly 12%. This sample stems from a study of post-analysis software for immune sequencing data. Study-wide background: Recorded subtypes: relapsing-remitting, secondary progressive, progressive-relapsing; some patients unannotated. The study, taken as a whole, reports: Several TRBV segments, TRBV5-6, TRBV5-1 and TRBV20-1 among them, were found more frequent in patients than controls.

The CDR3 loop spans 13 amino acids. V gave up 4 bases and J gave up 8 bases; unmatched junction bases: 3. CDR1 and CDR2 (germline): MNHEY, SVGAGI. The chain uses TRBV6-5 and TRBJ2-2; 8 nucleotides agree with TRBD2. The sequenced sample was blood. This TCR came from a girl between 5 and 17 years old with multiple sclerosis. CDR3 in amino acids: CASSLGLVGELFF. CDR3 in DNA: TGTGCCAGCAGTTTGGGACTAGTAGGGGAGCTGTTTTTT.